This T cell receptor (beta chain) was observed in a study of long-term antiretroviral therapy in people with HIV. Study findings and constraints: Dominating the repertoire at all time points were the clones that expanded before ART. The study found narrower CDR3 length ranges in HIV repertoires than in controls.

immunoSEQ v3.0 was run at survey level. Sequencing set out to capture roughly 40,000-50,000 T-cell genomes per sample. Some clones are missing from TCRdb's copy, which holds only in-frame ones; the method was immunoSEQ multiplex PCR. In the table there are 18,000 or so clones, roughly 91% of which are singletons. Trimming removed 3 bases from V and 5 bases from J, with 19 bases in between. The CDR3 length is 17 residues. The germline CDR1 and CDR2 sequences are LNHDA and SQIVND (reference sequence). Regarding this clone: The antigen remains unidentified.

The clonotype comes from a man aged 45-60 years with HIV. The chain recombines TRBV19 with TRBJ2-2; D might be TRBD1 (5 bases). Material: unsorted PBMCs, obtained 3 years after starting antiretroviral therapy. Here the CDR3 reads CASSIPSTKGRTGELFF. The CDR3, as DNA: TGTGCCAGTAGTATTCCCTCCACTAAGGGGCGAACCGGGGAGCTGTTTTTT.